The next 6 T cell receptor beta chains were all read from a single sample in a study of blood T cell repertoires in COVID-19. Repertoires were generated with immunoSEQ multiplex PCR, while TCRdb's copy carries only in-frame clones and drops some. The data contain about 130,000 clones, approximately 85% of them singletons. The sample taken for sequencing was peripheral blood. These receptors came from a human donor in a cohort sampled during active COVID-19.

The rearrangement links TRBV7-9 to TRBJ1-6; 7 bases agree with TRBD1. Germline V lookup: CDR1 SEHNR, CDR2 FQNEAQ (reference sequence). Losses at the gene ends were 6 bases for V and 5 bases for J; bases not matched to a gene: 7. This CDR3 has 15 amino acids. The CDR3 DNA sequence: TGTGCCAGCAGAAAAGGGACAGCTCATAATTCACCCCTCCACTTT. As protein: CASRKGTAHNSPLHF.

The J gene is TRBJ2-7, the V gene TRBV6-1; 15 bases match TRBD2. In germline, CDR1 is MNHNS, CDR2 SASEGT. The trim removed 2 bases at V and 6 bases at J, leaving 11 bases unmatched. The CDR3 consists of 18 residues. CDR3 protein: CASSELPSGTSGRLEQYF. In DNA, the CDR3 is TGTGCCAGCAGTGAACTCCCCTCCGGGACTAGCGGGAGGCTCGAGCAGTACTTC.

The rearrangement links TRBV10-2 to TRBJ1-3, with D possibly matching TRBD1 (5 bases). Looked up from germline, CDR1 is WSHSY and CDR2 is SAAADI. V shed 0 bases and J shed 0 bases, with 12 bases lying between them. CDR3 length: 17 amino acids. CDR3 loop: CASSESRLGDSGNTIYF. CDR3 nucleotides: TGCGCCAGCAGTGAGTCGAGGCTAGGGGACTCTGGAAACACCATATATTTT.

The CDR3 DNA follows: TGTGCCAGCAGCGTACAGGGGGCCAGTGGCTACACCTTC. Translated: CASSVQGASGYTF. The gene calls are TRBV9 and TRBJ1-2; 8 bases map to TRBD1. The CDR3 runs to 13 residues. The germline V gene encodes CDR1 SGDLS and CDR2 YYNGEE. The trim removed 1 base at V and 7 bases at J, leaving 3 bases unmatched.

The rearrangement joins TRBV5-1 to TRBJ1-1, with D possibly matching TRBD1 (5 bases). The length of the CDR3 is 18 residues. With 2 bases removed from V and 3 bases from J, the gap between germline ends came to 23 bases. Germline V gene lookup returns CDR1 SGHRS and CDR2 YFSETQ. CDR3 in amino acids: CASSFGPAGFGVDTEAFF. CDR3 DNA: TGCGCCAGCAGCTTTGGACCCGCAGGGTTTGGGGTGGACACTGAAGCTTTCTTT.

V and J are TRBV5-1 and TRBJ2-7, with 7 bases fitting TRBD1. The V gene end was trimmed by 4 bases and the J gene end by 4 bases; junction bases not matched to a gene: 8. Germline CDR1 is SGHRS and CDR2 is YFSETQ. The CDR3 extends over 14 amino acids. CDR3 in amino acids: CASSRGPSGYEQYF. As DNA, the CDR3 is TGCGCCAGCAGCAGGGGGCCCTCGGGTTACGAGCAGTACTTC.